The clone carrying this T cell receptor beta chain was seen only a few times. Next came a second PCR, run for about 7 to 12 cycles, which used a sample-barcoded 5' primer along with a J-beta primer mix. A single record per CDR3 protein comes from TCRdb applying MiXCR to the 5' RACE reads. This table holds approximately 780,000 distinct CDR3 sequences, under 30% found once. This sample was taken from a study of blood T cells in healthy people across ages. The data also belong to a second study, concerning T cells of mothers and their children.

The material sequenced was blood. The clonotype comes from a boy younger than 18 in good health.

CDR3 nucleotides: TGCAGTGCCCAGGGGAGTGAGCAGTTCTTC. Translating gives CSAQGSEQFF. The chain has TRBV20-1 and TRBJ2-1; D perhaps matches TRBD1 (6 bases). Germline assignment: CDR1 DFQATT and CDR2 SNEGSKA (reference sequence). This CDR3 has 10 amino acids. V dropped 6 bases and J dropped 9 bases, with 9 bases sitting between them.